The 9 T cell receptor beta chains below all came from one sample that was sequenced in a study of response to subunit inactivated influenza vaccine. TCRdb recomputed calls from the RT-PCR reads with MiXCR, one row per CDR3 protein. The sample has 500,000 to 550,000 distinct CDR3 sequences; approximately 6.9% are singletons. The sample was PBMCs from blood, taken around 25 months after vaccination. The receptors come from a man aged 50 to 69 who received an inactivated influenza vaccine.

This clonotype was detected ten times or more. The chain uses TRBV29-1 and TRBJ1-4; 8 nucleotides line up with TRBD1. In germline, CDR1 is SQVTM, CDR2 ANQGSEA. V shed 3 bases, J shed 4 bases, and the junction held 1 base outside the gene matches. The CDR3 is 13 amino acids. The CDR3 region is CSVETGDNEKLFF. In DNA, the CDR3 is TGCAGCGTTGAGACAGGGGATAATGAAAAACTGTTTTTT.

This clonotype has at least ten counts. V and J are TRBV7-9 and TRBJ1-1; the D is unclear. The CDR3 runs to 14 residues. The V end lost 5 bases, the J end lost 6 bases, and 16 bases lay between the germline ends. Germline CDR1 is SEHNR and CDR2 is FQNEAQ (reference sequence). CDR3 nucleotides: TGTGCCAGCAGCCCCGCGGGGAGGGTTTCTGAAGCTTTCTTT. It codes for CASSPAGRVSEAFF.

This clonotype was seen many times. The J gene is TRBJ2-4, the V gene TRBV3-1; 8 bases line up with TRBD1. The junction had 3 bases not matched to a gene; V was cut back by 4 bases and J by 7 bases. The CDR3 has 13 residues. CDR1 is LGHDT and CDR2 is YNNKEL in the germline V gene (reference sequence). CDR3 amino acids: CASSPTGVNIQYF. DNA for the CDR3: TGTGCCAGCAGCCCGACAGGGGTTAACATTCAGTACTTC.

The V gene is TRBV4-2, the J gene TRBJ2-1; D could derive from TRBD1 or TRBD2 (5 bases each). The length of the CDR3 is 20 residues. CDR1 is LGHNA, CDR2 YNFKEQ, per germline. The V and J ends lost 3 bases and 0 bases respectively, with 24 bases between them. This chain's CDR3 is CASSHPSGASGTGSYNEQFF. In DNA form, the CDR3 reads TGTGCCAGCAGCCATCCTAGTGGGGCCTCCGGGACGGGCTCCTACAATGAGCAGTTCTTC.

J is TRBJ2-5 and V is TRBV15; 9 nucleotides match TRBD1. The V gene end was trimmed by 1 base and the J gene end by 4 bases; junction bases not matched to a gene: 7. The CDR3 is 16 residues long. Germline lookup yields CDR1 LNHNV and CDR2 YYDKDF (reference sequence). The CDR3, as DNA: TGTGCCACCAGCAGAGGGACAGGGGCGCGGACAGAGACCCAGTACTTC. It specifies CATSRGTGARTETQYF.

This clonotype was seen many times. The chain uses TRBV3-1 and TRBJ1-2, with D possibly TRBD1 on 6 matching bases. The CDR3 has 13 residues. Trimming shortened V by 0 bases and J by 13 bases, and 15 bases separated the two germline ends. The V gene's germline CDR1 is LGHDT and CDR2 YNNKEL (reference sequence). The CDR3 reads CASSQEGRGSGTF. The CDR3 DNA follows: TGTGCCAGCAGCCAAGAAGGCAGGGGAAGTGGCACCTTC. Using reference TRBV3-1 and TRBJ1-2 for the parts outside the CDR3, the full variable domain is DTAVSQTPKYLVTQMGNDKSIKCEQNLGHDTMYWYKQDSKKFLKIMFSYNNKELIINETVPNRFSPKSPDKAHLNLHINSLELGDSAVYFCASSQEGRGSGTFGSGTRLTVV.

Ten or more counts support this clonotype. The genes are TRBV29-1 and TRBJ1-2, with D possibly TRBD1 on 5 matching bases. The CDR3 spans 13 residues. Germline loops: CDR1 SQVTM, CDR2 ANQGSEA. Trimming shortened V by 3 bases and J by 4 bases, and 12 bases separated the two germline ends. The DNA for the CDR3 is TGCAGCGTTGACGACCCGGGGGGCTATGGCTACACCTTC. Translation gives CSVDDPGGYGYTF.

The chain has TRBV12-3 or TRBV12-4 and TRBJ2-6; D uncertain. The germline V and J ends were trimmed by 7 bases and 4 bases, with 2 bases remaining between them. The CDR3 has 11 residues. The CDR3 reads CASTGANVLTF. The CDR3 bases are TGTGCCAGCACCGGGGCCAACGTCCTGACTTTC.

This clonotype has just a few counts. This chain connects TRBV7-2 to TRBJ2-7; D gene ambiguous. Germline lookup yields CDR1 SGHTA and CDR2 FQGNSA. CDR3 size: 14 residues. V lost 2 bases, J lost 4 bases, and 12 bases lay in between. CDR3 DNA: TGTGCCAGCAGCTTAAGCCACCCGGCTTACGAGCAGTACTTC. Protein product: CASSLSHPAYEQYF.